These 3 T cell receptor beta chains were all obtained from the same sample, sequenced in a study of T cells in Graves' hyperthyroidism and ophthalmopathy. The TCR beta CDR3 regions underwent amplification using RNA transcripts as the source. Using the HTBI primer set, a first-round RT-PCR was run on the TCR CDR3. TCRdb re-called the multiplex PCR reads through MiXCR, storing one row per CDR3 protein. Seen here are under 800,000 distinct CDR3 sequences, 14% observed once, and the top ten hold roughly 10%. The sample consisted of blood. These receptors were obtained from a woman in her late teens or twenties with Graves' hyperthyroidism.

This clonotype was recorded a few times. This chain joins TRBV28 and TRBJ2-1, with D maybe TRBD2 (6 bases). From germline, CDR1 is MDHEN and CDR2 SYDVKM. Deletions cut 8 bases from V and 0 bases from J, with 14 bases between. This CDR3 is 15 amino acids long. The CDR3 DNA is TGTGCCAGCGCACGGAGGGCCCCCTCCTACAATGAGCAGTTCTTC. This translates into CASARRAPSYNEQFF.

The chain links TRBV24-1 to TRBJ2-1; D is possibly TRBD1 or TRBD2 (5 bases each). CDR3 size: 13 residues. V was trimmed by 3 bases and J by 9 bases, leaving 11 bases between them. The germline V gene has CDR1 KGHDR and CDR2 SFDVKD. CDR3 nucleotides: TGTGCCACCAGTGATATAGACGGGGCTGAGCAGTTCTTC. Translated: CATSDIDGAEQFF.

This clonotype was detected many times. The chain employs TRBV6-1 and TRBJ1-3; D is unresolved. The CDR3 consists of 13 residues. The V gene lost 5 bases and the J gene lost 1 base, with 6 bases spanning the gap. CDR1 is MNHNS, CDR2 SASEGT, per germline. CDR3 sequence reads: CASSPLSGNTIYF. The CDR3 nucleotides are TGTGCCAGCAGTCCCTTATCTGGAAACACCATATATTTT.